Below, 26 T cell receptor beta chains from the same sample are listed, as sequenced in a study of blood T cell repertoires in COVID-19. Sequencing used immunoSEQ multiplex PCR; TCRdb keeps in-frame clones, though not all of them. This sample yields about 150,000 clones, of which under 95% are seen a single time; 0.55% belongs to the top ten. Source material: peripheral blood. The receptors were gathered from a man aged 45-60 years with acute or convalescent COVID-19.

J is TRBJ1-2 and V is TRBV4-3, with D unclear. V was shortened by 0 bases and J by 1 base, with 12 bases between the two germline ends. In germline, CDR1 is LGHNA, CDR2 YSLEER. The CDR3 loop spans 16 amino acids. For the CDR3, the DNA is TGCGCCAGCAGCCAAGATCTTGGGGAGCATAACTATGGCTACACCTTC. Translated, it gives CASSQDLGEHNYGYTF.

The V gene is TRBV5-1, the J gene TRBJ2-7; 8 nucleotides line up with TRBD1. CDR3 length equals 13 residues. The junction had 5 bases not matched to a gene; V was cut back by 4 bases and J by 5 bases. The germline CDR1 and CDR2 sequences are SGHRS and YFSETQ. CDR3: CASSRTGYHEQYF. The CDR3 region has the DNA TGCGCCAGCAGCCGGACAGGGTACCACGAGCAGTACTTC.

V and J are TRBV2 and TRBJ2-1; D might be TRBD2 (6 bases). V was cut by 8 bases and J by 1 base, with 12 bases left in between. CDR1 and CDR2 (germline): SNHLY, FYNNEI. The CDR3 runs 14 residues. The CDR3 DNA follows: TGTGCCAGCCTCAGCGGGCAATCCTACAATGAGCAGTTCTTC. Residues: CASLSGQSYNEQFF.

This clone is a singleton in its sample. The gene calls are TRBV19 and TRBJ1-5; TRBD1 might be the D (6 bases). The CDR3 totals 15 residues. The germline CDR1 and CDR2 sequences are LNHDA and SQIVND (reference sequence). V was trimmed by 3 bases and J by 8 bases, leaving 17 bases between them. The CDR3 DNA reads as TGTGCCAGTAGTATGGACAGTGGGAGTAAAAAGCCCCAGCATTTT. It translates to CASSMDSGSKKPQHF.

To note about this clone: This same CDR3 is encoded by further DNA sequences in the sample. This sequence joins TRBV19 and TRBJ1-3; no clear D. Germline V gene data show CDR1 as LNHDA and CDR2 as SQIVND (reference sequence). Trimming shortened V by 9 bases and J by 4 bases, and 4 bases separated the two germline ends. The CDR3 has 10 residues. The chain's CDR3 is CASTGNTIYF. The CDR3 bases are TGTGCCAGCACAGGAAACACCATATATTTT.

This sequence joins TRBV7-9 and TRBJ2-3; D is unclear. Trimming pared 3 bases from V and 2 bases from J, leaving 9 bases between. This CDR3 spans 14 amino acids. The V gene's germline CDR1 is SEHNR and CDR2 FQNEAQ (reference sequence). In nucleotides, the CDR3 is TGTGCCAGCAGCTTGAGACAACCCACAGATACGCAGTATTTT. Residues: CASSLRQPTDTQYF.

The chain links TRBV5-1 to TRBJ2-5; 12 nucleotides align to TRBD2. V shed 3 bases and J 5 bases; nucleotides not matched to a gene: 11. The germline V gene encodes CDR1 SGHRS and CDR2 YFSETQ. This CDR3 is 17 amino acids long. The CDR3 here is CASSSVMTSGRGETQYF. In DNA form, the CDR3 reads TGCGCCAGCAGCTCGGTAATGACTAGCGGGAGAGGTGAGACCCAGTACTTC.

The V gene is TRBV6-4, the J gene TRBJ2-1; 10 bases are shared with TRBD2. J lost 14 bases, V lost 4 bases, and 11 bases had no gene match. The CDR3 spans 14 residues. Germline CDR1 MRHNA, CDR2 SNTAGT. The CDR3 reads CASSASGGSQGKFF. The CDR3 DNA reads TGTGCCAGCAGTGCTAGCGGGGGTAGTCAGGGGAAGTTCTTC.

This clone was counted once. J is TRBJ2-1 and V is TRBV11-3; 7 bases are shared with TRBD2. Per the germline V gene, CDR1 is SGHNT and CDR2 is YENEEA. The V gene end was trimmed by 1 base and the J gene end by 8 bases; junction bases not matched to a gene: 5. The CDR3 contains 14 residues. The CDR3 is CASSLVAGGHEQFF. For the CDR3, the DNA is TGTGCCAGCAGCTTAGTAGCGGGCGGCCATGAGCAGTTCTTC.

This chain connects TRBV5-4 to TRBJ2-7, with 9 bases fitting TRBD2. Germline CDR1 and CDR2: SGHNT and YYREEE (reference sequence). The CDR3 consists of 15 residues. Trimming cost V 0 bases and J 4 bases; bases outside gene matches: 5. Written as DNA, the CDR3 is TGTGCCAGCAGCTTGGACGGACTAGCGACTTACGAGCAGTACTTC. It encodes CASSLDGLATYEQYF.

CDR3 in amino acids: CASRKRALYSDTQYF. The CDR3, as DNA: TGTGCCAGCAGAAAGCGGGCCTTGTACTCAGATACGCAGTATTTT. The chain is built from TRBV11-2 and TRBJ2-3, with D possibly being TRBD2 (6 bases). V shed 6 bases and J shed 4 bases, with 17 bases lying between them. Germline assignment: CDR1 SGHAT and CDR2 FQNNGV. The CDR3 loop spans 15 amino acids.

The V and J genes are TRBV9 and TRBJ2-2; weak D call: TRBD2 (7 bases). Germline-derived CDR1 and CDR2 are SGDLS and YYNGEE. Trimming cost V 4 bases and J 5 bases, with 21 bases left between them. The CDR3 covers 17 residues. The CDR3 DNA follows: TGTGCCAGCAGCCCTGAGGGGGGAGGGCCGTGGACCGGGGAGCTGTTTTTT. Translated: CASSPEGGGPWTGELFF.

The chain joins TRBV6-6 to TRBJ2-7, with TRBD1 matching 9 bases. Germline V gene lookup returns CDR1 MNHNY and CDR2 SVGAGI (reference sequence). The ends lost 6 bases at V and 7 bases at J; junction bases unmatched: 10. The CDR3 runs 14 residues. CDR3 nucleotides: TGTGCCAGCAGGGCGGGACAGGGAGCGGGGGAGCAGTACTTC. Translated, it gives CASRAGQGAGEQYF.

The rearrangement joins TRBV7-9 to TRBJ2-5, with 8 bases lining up with TRBD1. CDR3 length equals 13 residues. The germline CDR1 and CDR2 sequences are SEHNR and FQNEAQ (reference sequence). Trimming cost V 5 bases and J 5 bases; bases outside gene matches: 4. In DNA, the CDR3 is TGTGCCAGCAGCCGAAGGACAGGGGAGACCCAGTACTTC. Translated, it gives CASSRRTGETQYF.

The chain couples TRBV27 to TRBJ1-1, with D perhaps TRBD1 (5 bases). The CDR3 is 13 residues long. Germline lookup yields CDR1 MNHEY and CDR2 SMNVEV (reference sequence). The ends were cut back, 7 bases at V and 0 bases at J, with 9 bases in the middle. CDR3 region: CASKTAMNTEAFF. The CDR3 nucleotides are TGTGCCAGCAAGACAGCTATGAACACTGAAGCTTTCTTT.

The V call is TRBV5-1, the J call TRBJ1-6, with no clear D. V was cut by 0 bases and J by 7 bases, with 8 bases left in between. The germline CDR1 and CDR2 sequences are SGHRS and YFSETQ. CDR3 length: 14 amino acids. The CDR3 loop reads CASSLEPENSPLHF. CDR3 nucleotides: TGCGCCAGCAGCTTGGAACCGGAGAATTCACCCCTCCACTTT.

The chain recombines TRBV21-1 with TRBJ2-7; the D call TRBD2 from the table was never checked on the DNA. TRBV21-1 is listed as a pseudogene. The CDR3 contains 16 residues. This CDR3 reads CASSKGPLAKPYEQYF. Here the CDR3 DNA reads TGTGCCAGCAGCAAAGGTCCACTAGCCAAACCCTACGAGCAGTACTTC.

Written as DNA, the CDR3 is TGTGCCAGTAGCCTCCGGGACACCACCTACGAGCAGTACTTC. Translated: CASSLRDTTYEQYF. J is TRBJ2-7 and V is TRBV19; perhaps TRBD1 as D (6 bases). This CDR3 is 14 amino acids long. CDR1 is LNHDA and CDR2 is SQIVND in the germline V gene (reference sequence). V was trimmed by 6 bases and J by 2 bases, leaving 14 bases between them.

The genes are TRBV19 and TRBJ1-2, with D unclear. Germline V gene lookup returns CDR1 LNHDA and CDR2 SQIVND (reference sequence). Trimming removed 4 bases at V and 8 bases at J, with 14 bases between. This CDR3 has 13 residues. The CDR3 nucleotides are TGTGCCAGTAGTACGTTGGCCCTAGGCGGCTACACCTTC. Protein sequence: CASSTLALGGYTF. Together with reference TRBV19 and TRBJ1-2, the CDR3 gives the full variable domain: DGGITQSPKYLFRKEGQNVTLSCEQNLNHDAMYWYRQDPGQGLRLIYYSQIVNDFQKGDIAEGYSVSREKKESFPLTVTSAQKNPTAFYLCASSTLALGGYTFGSGTRLTVV.

Here the CDR3 reads CASSGYRANEQFF. DNA for the CDR3: TGTGCCAGCAGTGGCTACAGGGCGAATGAGCAGTTCTTC. The chain combines TRBV2 with TRBJ2-1, with a weak D call TRBD1 (6 bases). This CDR3 has 13 residues. Trimming cost V 4 bases and J 7 bases, with 11 bases left between them. CDR1 and CDR2 from the germline V gene are SNHLY and FYNNEI.

V and J are TRBV10-3 and TRBJ2-7; D uncertain. CDR1 ENHRY and CDR2 SYGVKD come from the germline V gene. V gave up 1 base and J gave up 0 bases, with 7 bases separating them. The CDR3 runs to 14 residues. CDR3 in DNA: TGTGCCATCAGTGAGTTTAGAGGCTCCTACGAGCAGTACGTC. This codes for CAISEFRGSYEQYV.

This sequence joins TRBV15 and TRBJ2-3; TRBD2 might be the D (6 bases). Between the trimmed V and J ends, which lost 3 bases and 2 bases, there was a span of 9 bases. CDR3 size: 14 residues. Looked up from germline, CDR1 is LNHNV and CDR2 is YYDKDF (reference sequence). In DNA, the CDR3 is TGTGCCACCAGCAGGGGGGGAACCACAGATACGCAGTATTTT. It yields the protein CATSRGGTTDTQYF.

The chain employs TRBV4-1 and TRBJ2-7, with 11 bases matching TRBD1. The CDR3 length is 15 residues. V lost 3 bases to trimming and J lost 4 bases; unmatched junction nucleotides: 5. CDR1 and CDR2 (germline): MGHRA, YSYEKL. The CDR3 here is CASSHRTGGKYEQYF. In DNA, the CDR3 is TGCGCCAGCAGCCACCGGACAGGGGGCAAATACGAGCAGTACTTC.

V is TRBV5-4 and J is TRBJ1-6; D is uncertain. The CDR3 covers 15 residues. Per the germline V gene, CDR1 is SGHNT and CDR2 is YYREEE (reference sequence). Trimming took off 4 bases at V and 6 bases at J, with 14 bases between the two ends. CDR3 sequence reads: CASSNGIGGNSPLHF. The CDR3 region has the DNA TGTGCCAGCAGCAACGGGATAGGCGGTAATTCACCCCTCCACTTT. The full variable domain, rest sourced from reference TRBV5-4 and TRBJ1-6, is ETGVTQSPTHLIKTRGQQVTLRCSSQSGHNTVSWYQQALGQGPQFIFQYYREEENGRGNFPPRFSGLQFPNYSSELNVNALELDDSALYLCASSNGIGGNSPLHFGNGTRLTVT.

This rearrangement joins TRBV27 to TRBJ2-6; D not resolved. Germline-derived CDR1 and CDR2 are MNHEY and SMNVEV (reference sequence). The CDR3 consists of 15 residues. V lost 5 bases, J lost 0 bases, and 8 bases lay in between. CDR3 in amino acids: CASSPHGSGANVLTF. For the CDR3, the DNA is TGTGCCAGCAGTCCCCACGGCTCTGGGGCCAACGTCCTGACTTTC.

This chain links TRBV7-2 with TRBJ2-4; D may be TRBD2 (5 bases). The CDR3 has 16 amino acids. V was shortened by 5 bases and J by 1 base, with 15 bases between the two germline ends. CDR1 is SGHTA, CDR2 FQGNSA, per germline. The CDR3, as DNA: TGTGCCAGCAGCCTCGGGATTTCTCGGGCCAAAAACATTCAGTACTTC. Its translation: CASSLGISRAKNIQYF.